This T cell receptor (beta chain) was obtained from a study of cytomegalovirus exposure and HLA in healthy donors (dated by TCRdb to between 2016 and 2019). In the study overall: According to an earlier analysis of several hundred of the donors, some 170 million T cells yielded 117 million unique TCR beta sequences and around 280 Gb of sequence data. Alongside the repertoire data, information on donor age, sex, ethnicity and CMV serostatus was compiled. The study aimed to test whether signatures of past pathogen exposure could be identified by cataloging public T cell receptors. High-throughput TCR immunosequencing, statistical association of individual TCRs with disease status, and machine learning were combined to predict cytomegalovirus infection status. The later analysis used no new phenotypic data to find candidate immune exposures, relying instead on TCR beta sequences and their occurrence across donors. Every repertoire in the discovery cohort had been generated on one and the same sequencing platform. The number of donors typed differed by locus, with 629-630 for A, B, C, DRB1 and DQB1, roughly 520 for DQA1, 606 for DPA1, and 400 to 490 for DPB1. Besides the first cohort of roughly 700 subjects, a separate validation cohort made up of over 100 different subjects was used. To study patterns of TCR occurrence, a later analysis re-analyzed previously published TCR beta repertoires from 500 to 850 donors and added high-resolution HLA genotyping. Approximately 300 gigabases of sequencing data and roughly 80 million unique TCR sequences made up an early release that covered nearly 650 HLA-typed donors. Across 300 to 400 genotyped donors of the cohort, an average of roughly 200,000 unique TCR beta nucleotide sequences per donor were sequenced, and roughly 20% of those sequences were non-productive. The study profiled the T cell repertoires of approximately 700 subjects by immunosequencing and related them to cytomegalovirus serostatus. A later genetic analysis took genome-wide SNP genotypes for about 65% of the 666 donors and used that subset as a discovery cohort. Among the roughly 400 genotyped donors, under 90% belonged to the genetic ancestry cluster associated with self-reported Caucasian donors. An earlier analysis of some 500 of the donors applied high-throughput TCR beta sequencing to assess whether each TCR beta V gene segment acted as functional or pseudogenic. Four or five DR-DQ haplotypes were treated as single units for association and clustering because of strong linkage in the cohort. Both class I and class II loci were covered by HLA typing, at four-digit resolution. Broad study findings and their caveats: In a later analysis, the rate of TCR association differed among HLA loci, with DRB1 alleles having the most associated TCRs and HLA-C alleles having the fewest. The 87-base-pair reads could not distinguish some IMGT-functional V segments, including TRBV6-2 and TRBV6-3, so those segments were excluded. Presence/absence analyses assumed roughly uniform sequencing depth across donors, an assumption that may not hold. Linkage disequilibrium might explain the correlated functional status among segregating V segments, but an unknown experimental factor could not be excluded. Cytomegalovirus status was reported to be diagnosed by the classifier with high specificity and sensitivity in both the original and validation cohorts. A cluster of highly shared sequence variants was judged likely to be a technical artifact of the sequencing pipeline. In an earlier analysis of over 550 of the donors, most TCR beta V segments were observed in productive rearrangements about 87% or about 30% of the time, broadly matching IMGT annotations. Approximately 18 rarely observed V segments, including chromosome 9 orphons, were excluded from the earlier analysis of several hundred of the donors because counts were too low. Because HLA typing was missing for some donors at each locus, association tests included only the typed subset. The study gave a list of some 150 TCR beta chains associated with cytomegalovirus. A few of the identified cytomegalovirus-associated TCR beta chains were confirmed in vitro to be specific for cytomegalovirus antigens. According to a later genetic analysis, donors in an Asian-associated ancestry cluster had fewer N-insertions in productive TCRs than the roughly 660-donor mean. When HLA alleles, especially DR and DQ, strongly co-occurred, TCR associations were difficult to assign to individual alleles. According to a later analysis, most CMV-associated TCR beta chains appeared to be HLA-restricted, and the HLA associations seemed to be driven largely by CMV exposure. According to the authors, the approach could potentially be generalized to other disease states and immunological phenotypes. In a later analysis, several top co-occurrence clusters were reported to appear linked to parvovirus B19, influenza, CMV and Epstein-Barr virus. Most TCR sequences were seen in very few donors, while some public TCRs were found in many individuals. V-gene and J-gene trimming of TCR beta chains was associated with a missense DCLRE1C variant in a later genetic analysis, and the association was replicated in an independent cohort. Only TCR beta chains were sequenced in this cohort, and the absence of alpha or paired-chain data limited detectable features. A further reported finding was that TCR beta sequences accurately predicted the HLA-A and HLA-B alleles for most subjects in the first cohort. At a false discovery rate of 0.05, a later analysis linked roughly 17,000 TCR beta sequences to specific HLA alleles. In a later analysis, HLA-associated TCR beta chains showed more clonal expansion and lower generation probabilities than non-associated chains that were equally common. For the cohort, immune exposure information was limited to CMV serostatus.

In regard to this clone: Its specific antigen is unknown.

Its CDR3 holds 17 amino acids, cysteine through phenylalanine. Only CDR3 DNA is held: 51 bases, read in frame from base 1. The germline V gene (reference sequence) gives CDR1 as PRHDT and CDR2 as FYEKMQ. The trim is 4 bases for V and 3 bases for J, with a gap of 18 bases between the germline ends. Libraries were constructed by the immunoSEQ multiplex PCR assay. For the multiplex PCR, a mixture combining 60 forward primers for TCR Vbeta segments and 13 reverse primers for TCR Jbeta segments was used. The CDR3 region of rearranged TCR beta genes was amplified from genomic DNA with a multiplex PCR assay. The Illumina HiSeq System was used to sequence the amplified TCR beta libraries as 87-base-pair reads. Regarding the original processing steps: In a later analysis, tens of millions of unique TCR beta chains were counted across the roughly 610 repertoires, and around 10 million of these chains were shared by at least two donors. Raw reads were error-corrected and collapsed into unique sequences by a nearest-neighbor algorithm in which closely related sequences were merged to remove PCR and sequencing errors. CDR3 sequences were aligned to IMGT reference sequences to assign V, D and J gene segments. Each retained sequence needed at least a six-nucleotide match to both a V gene segment and a J gene segment. Rearrangements were classified as productive when the CDR3 lacked stop codons and remained in frame with V and J, and all other rearrangements were classified as non-productive. CDR3 was defined according to IMGT convention as the region running from the second conserved V-encoded cysteine to the conserved J-encoded phenylalanine. In an earlier analysis of 500 to 650 of the donors, sequences lacking an unambiguous match to a single V gene segment were excluded. An earlier analysis of under 750 of the donors called V segments functional above 56.7% productive rearrangements and segregating when the between-donor standard deviation exceeded 5%. A statistical classification framework was built for diagnosing cytomegalovirus status from the catalog of TCR beta chain sequences. In a later analysis, TCR nucleotide sequences were compared against IMGT/GENE-DB human TR gene sequences so that V and J genes could be assigned. Using the TCRdist pipeline, a later analysis assigned CDR3 sequences along with most-parsimonious VDJ recombination scenarios. In a later analysis, each TCR beta chain was defined by its CDR3 amino acid sequence together with its V-gene family, and reads lacking a unique V-gene family were excluded. In a later analysis, fewer than 650 highly shared, low-generation-probability nucleotide sequences were removed to address suspected cross-contamination and a sequencing artifact. In a later analysis, a clonal expansion index was calculated for each public chain from normalized within-repertoire ranks of inferred template counts. Generation probabilities in a later analysis came from a VDJ recombination model fitted to out-of-frame rearrangements, and those results were checked against IGoR. In a later analysis, hypergeometric tests were used to score TCR-TCR, TCR-HLA and TCR-CMV co-occurrence, with a repertoire-size bias correction applied to TCR pairs. To estimate false discovery rates, a later analysis permuted the HLA or CMV assignments 20 times. In a later analysis, co-occurring TCRs were grouped using DBSCAN, with TCRdist sequence similarity added in when clustering inside HLA-allele-positive subsets. Repertoires with fewer than 30,000 or more than 120,000 public chains were left out of co-occurrence clustering, as were five repertoires with anomalous nucleotide sharing. Imported from immuneACCESS, the table was reduced by TCRdb to in-frame sequences with V and J called. These copies leave out some clones; in studies compared against another copy, an unresolved V gene accounts for under half, and the cause of the remainder is not known. V and J calls and clone size follow that table, whereas D and trimming were derived from the DNA. This sample's listing comprises 50,000 to 55,000 clones. Of the sample, 9% to 15% falls within the top ten clones.

In total, approximately 700 healthy bone marrow donors made up the cohort. Cohort members were all nominally healthy when sampled, although unrecorded immune exposures were likely present. The donor was CMV seropositive and was included in the group of 250 to 300 seropositive cohort members. Every donor gave a peripheral blood sample, and the peripheral blood mononuclear cells from that sample were used for TCR beta sequencing. Genomic DNA was extracted from the blood cell samples with the Qiagen DNeasy Blood Extraction Kit. The rearranged chain carries TRBV13 and TRBJ2-2; the D gene is possibly TRBD1, with 7 bases matching. The clonotype was recovered from a woman in her sixties or seventies in good health and CMV-seropositive. The specimen was PBMCs. The sequenced DNA: TGTGCCAGCAGCTCGGCTGGCGGGACAGTAGACACCGGGGAGCTGTTTTTT. Its protein is CASSSAGGTVDTGELFF.